This passage covers 32 T cell receptor beta chains from one sample sequenced in a study of shared clonotypes between healthy human individuals. TCRdb's copy holds only in-frame clones and misses some; the assay was immunoSEQ multiplex PCR. The table includes about 2 million clones, about 95% detected once. Sequencing was carried out using naive CD4+ T cells sorted from blood. Specified subset: CD45RA+ positively selected. All receptors derive from a man between 18 and 29 years old in good health.

V is TRBV7-9 and J is TRBJ2-2, with 9 bases matching TRBD1. Germline V gene sequence: CDR1 SEHNR, CDR2 FQNEAQ (reference sequence). The junction had 11 bases not matched to a gene; V was cut back by 5 bases and J by 4 bases. The CDR3 length is 17 residues. CDR3 coding DNA: TGTGCCAGCAGCCCCGGGGTGGGGACAGGGAGCACCGGGGAGCTGTTTTTT. Protein product: CASSPGVGTGSTGELFF.

The chain links TRBV5-1 to TRBJ1-2, with D uncertain. The germline V and J ends were trimmed by 4 bases and 4 bases, with 14 bases remaining between them. Germline CDR1 reads SGHRS; CDR2 reads YFSETQ. The CDR3 is 14 residues long. The CDR3 nucleotides are TGCGCCAGCAGCCGTGAGATGCCAATCTATGGCTACACCTTC. Translated, it gives CASSREMPIYGYTF.

The rearrangement links TRBV7-9 to TRBJ2-7; D may match TRBD1 or TRBD2 (5 bases each). Germline values: CDR1 SEHNR, CDR2 FQNEAQ (reference sequence). CDR3 length equals 12 residues. The V and J ends lost 5 bases and 4 bases respectively, with 9 bases between them. The CDR3 is CASSRGRYEQYF. The CDR3 region has the DNA TGTGCCAGCAGCCGGGGACGGTACGAGCAGTACTTC.

Notes on this clone: Given a much more abundant clone one base away, this may be a read error. Different DNA sequences within this sample yield the same CDR3. V and J are TRBV5-6 and TRBJ2-7; D remains unclear. Germline V CDR1 and CDR2: SGHDT, YYEEEE. The CDR3 sequence is 13 residues long. The ends were cut back, 0 bases at V and 1 base at J, with 5 bases in the middle. The CDR3 DNA is TGTGCCAGCAGCTTGGACCGGTCCTACGAGCAGTACTTC. This translates into CASSLDRSYEQYF. Full variable domain (outside the CDR3, taken from reference TRBV5-6 and TRBJ2-7): DAGVTQSPTHLIKTRGQQVTLRCSPKSGHDTVSWYQQALGQGPQFIFQYYEEEERQRGNFPDRFSGHQFPNYSSELNVNALLLGDSALYLCASSLDRSYEQYFGPGTRLTVT.

V and J are TRBV27 and TRBJ2-1; D gene ambiguous. This CDR3 has 13 amino acids. The V gene lost 6 bases and the J gene lost 9 bases, with 15 bases spanning the gap. Looked up from germline, CDR1 is MNHEY and CDR2 is SMNVEV (reference sequence). CDR3 nucleotides: TGTGCCAGCAGCGGATTGTGGTCGGGTGAGCAGTTCTTC. Its translation is CASSGLWSGEQFF.

The CDR3 nucleotides read TGTGCCAGCAGTCGGGTGAGGGCCCAGCATTTT. Translating it yields CASSRVRAQHF. The rearrangement uses TRBV28 and TRBJ1-5; D not certain. CDR1 MDHEN and CDR2 SYDVKM come from the germline V gene. Trimming pared 5 bases from V and 11 bases from J, leaving 10 bases between. The CDR3 contains 11 residues.

The V and J genes are TRBV27 and TRBJ1-2; perhaps TRBD1 as D (6 bases). CDR3 size: 12 residues. Germline CDR1 MNHEY, CDR2 SMNVEV (reference sequence). V was pared by 4 bases and J by 9 bases, with 12 bases between. CDR3 amino acids: CASSSDRTSYTF. Here the CDR3 DNA reads TGTGCCAGCAGTTCCGACAGGACAAGCTACACCTTC.

This rearrangement joins TRBV29-1 to TRBJ1-4, with D unresolved. Trimming cost V 1 base and J 0 bases, with 9 bases left between them. Germline lookup yields CDR1 SQVTM and CDR2 ANQGSEA. The CDR3 totals 15 residues. The CDR3 reads CSVEVSSATNEKLFF. CDR3 DNA sequence: TGCAGCGTTGAAGTTTCCAGCGCAACTAATGAAAAACTGTTTTTT. Together with reference TRBV29-1 and TRBJ1-4, the CDR3 gives the full variable domain: SAVISQKPSRDICQRGTSLTIQCQVDSQVTMMFWYRQQPGQSLTLIATANQGSEATYESGFVIDKFPISRPNLTFSTLTVSNMSPEDSSIYLCSVEVSSATNEKLFFGSGTQLSVL.

This clone was detected only once. This chain connects TRBV5-8 to TRBJ2-7, with 9 bases fitting TRBD1. Germline loops: CDR1 SGHTS, CDR2 YDEGEE. Trimming removed 0 bases from V and 3 bases from J; junction bases left unmatched: 13. The CDR3 contains 18 residues. CDR3 sequence (DNA): TGTGCCAGCAGCTTGGTGGTTTTGTTGGGACAGGGTTTCTACGAGCAGTACTTC. Translated, it gives CASSLVVLLGQGFYEQYF.

This chain uses TRBV30 with TRBJ1-6, with D maybe TRBD1 (5 bases). This CDR3 contains 14 residues. The V gene's germline CDR1 is GTSNPN and CDR2 SVGIG (reference sequence). V dropped 1 base and J dropped 10 bases, with 14 bases sitting between them. The chain's CDR3 is CAWSAFSEGSPLHF. CDR3 bases: TGTGCCTGGAGTGCATTCTCGGAGGGGTCACCCCTCCACTTT. The full variable domain, with the rest looked up from reference TRBV30 and TRBJ1-6, is SQTIHQWPATLVQPVGSPLSLECTVEGTSNPNLYWYRQAAGRGLQLLFYSVGIGQISSEVPQNLSASRPQDRQFILSSKKLLLSDSGFYLCAWSAFSEGSPLHFGNGTRLTVT.

The chain joins TRBV10-3 to TRBJ1-4; possible D gene TRBD1, 5 bases. The germline CDR1 and CDR2 sequences are ENHRY and SYGVKD. The CDR3 is 13 amino acids. V was pared by 6 bases and J by 5 bases, with 10 bases between. CDR3 loop: CAIRGGVNEKLFF. The CDR3 bases are TGTGCCATCAGAGGAGGGGTGAATGAAAAACTGTTTTTT.

The chain combines TRBV18 with TRBJ2-7; perhaps TRBD1 as D (6 bases). CDR3 length equals 14 residues. Trimming took off 2 bases at V and 7 bases at J, with 15 bases between the two ends. The V gene's germline CDR1 is KGHSH and CDR2 LQKENI. The CDR3 nucleotides read TGTGCCAGCTCACCAAATCAGGGGACGCAAGAGCAGTACTTC. As protein: CASSPNQGTQEQYF.

The V and J genes are TRBV5-1 and TRBJ2-7; TRBD2 aligns across 7 bases. The CDR3 runs to 16 residues. The V segment lost 0 bases and the J segment 3 bases; nucleotides outside the gene matches: 9. Germline values: CDR1 SGHRS, CDR2 YFSETQ. Here the CDR3 reads CASSLDGGGSIYEQYF. The CDR3 DNA reads TGCGCCAGCAGCTTGGATGGTGGCGGGAGCATCTACGAGCAGTACTTC.

In the case of this clone: A junction end diverges from the germline sequence, so it may reflect a read error. The chain has TRBV7-7 and TRBJ2-1; 10 bases match TRBD2. The CDR3 has 18 residues. In germline, CDR1 is SSHAT, CDR2 FNYEAQ (reference sequence). CDR3 DNA sequence: TGTGCTAGCAGCCTCGTGGGAGGGACTAGCGTTTCGTTCAATGAGCAGTTCTTC. Translating gives CASSLVGGTSVSFNEQFF.

The rearrangement uses TRBV7-9 and TRBJ2-3; 9 positions agree with TRBD1. The V and J ends lost 5 bases and 4 bases, in that order; junction bases with no gene match: 13. CDR3 length: 17 residues. The germline V gene has CDR1 SEHNR and CDR2 FQNEAQ (reference sequence). The CDR3 region is CASSPRTGAFIADTQYF. CDR3 nucleotides: TGTGCCAGCAGCCCGAGGACAGGGGCTTTTATCGCAGATACGCAGTATTTT. The full variable domain, rest sourced from reference TRBV7-9 and TRBJ2-3, is DTGVSQNPRHKITKRGQNVTFRCDPISEHNRLYWYRQTLGQGPEFLTYFQNEAQLEKSRLLSDRFSAERPKGSFSTLEIQRTEQGDSAMYLCASSPRTGAFIADTQYFGPGTRLTVL.

The rearrangement uses TRBV10-3 and TRBJ2-1; 7 bases line up with TRBD2. In germline, CDR1 is ENHRY, CDR2 SYGVKD. The CDR3 length is 15 residues. Germline trimming cut 2 bases from V and 4 bases from J; bases unmatched to any gene: 5. The CDR3 reads CAISERAGLYNEQFF. The DNA of the CDR3 is TGTGCCATCAGTGAGAGAGCGGGGCTGTACAATGAGCAGTTCTTC.

V usage is TRBV7-9 and J usage is TRBJ1-1; D unclear. Germline values: CDR1 SEHNR, CDR2 FQNEAQ (reference sequence). This CDR3 region has 15 residues. V was clipped by 1 base and J by 1 base, with 10 bases between them. As DNA, the CDR3 is TGTGCCAGCAGCTTAGACGTTGGCCGGAACACTGAAGCTTTCTTT. It encodes CASSLDVGRNTEAFF.

The chain has TRBV7-9 and TRBJ2-1; perhaps TRBD1 as D (6 bases). The CDR3 is 15 amino acids. V gave up 1 base and J gave up 5 bases, with 12 bases separating them. Germline values: CDR1 SEHNR, CDR2 FQNEAQ (reference sequence). The CDR3 sequence is CASSLVSQGNNEQFF. The CDR3 DNA reads TGTGCCAGCAGCTTAGTTTCCCAGGGGAACAATGAGCAGTTCTTC.

This chain joins TRBV20-1 and TRBJ1-1; D is uncertain. The CDR3 is made up of 11 amino acids. Trimming shortened V by 4 bases and J by 0 bases, and 3 bases separated the two germline ends. Germline assignment: CDR1 DFQATT and CDR2 SNEGSKA (reference sequence). This CDR3 is CSANVNTEAFF. CDR3 DNA: TGCAGTGCTAACGTGAACACTGAAGCTTTCTTT.

The chain recombines TRBV27 with TRBJ2-4; 7 bases line up with TRBD2. CDR3 length: 15 residues. Germline V gene sequence: CDR1 MNHEY, CDR2 SMNVEV (reference sequence). After removal of 5 bases from V and 8 bases from J, the junction contained 12 bases not matched to a gene. CDR3 amino acids: CASSLLSGAGDIQYF. CDR3 nucleotide sequence: TGTGCCAGCAGTCTACTCAGCGGGGCCGGAGACATTCAGTACTTC.

J is TRBJ1-5 and V is TRBV19, with D possibly matching TRBD1 (6 bases). CDR3 size: 14 residues. The V end lost 11 bases, the J end lost 4 bases, and 18 bases lay between the germline ends. Germline loops: CDR1 LNHDA, CDR2 SQIVND (reference sequence). CDR3 in DNA: TGTGCCGCCTCCCAGGGGTTAGGGAATCAGCCCCAGCATTTT. Protein: CAASQGLGNQPQHF.

This sequence joins TRBV7-2 and TRBJ2-5; maybe TRBD2 (6 bases). CDR1 is SGHTA, CDR2 FQGNSA, per germline. Trimming cost V 0 bases and J 5 bases, with 10 bases left between them. The CDR3 contains 14 residues. CDR3 DNA: TGTGCCAGCAGCTTAGCTGGAGGGGTGGAGACCCAGTACTTC. Translating it yields CASSLAGGVETQYF.

V and J are TRBV10-3 and TRBJ2-7; D is possibly TRBD2 (5 bases). V was trimmed by 0 bases and J by 2 bases, leaving 8 bases between them. CDR3 length: 14 amino acids. Germline CDR1 and CDR2: ENHRY and SYGVKD. The CDR3 region is CAISESRVPYEQYF. For the CDR3, the DNA is TGTGCCATCAGTGAGTCGAGGGTTCCCTACGAGCAGTACTTC.

V usage is TRBV30 and J usage is TRBJ1-5; D remains ambiguous. Looked up from germline, CDR1 is GTSNPN and CDR2 is SVGIG (reference sequence). This CDR3 is built from 13 residues. V was shortened by 2 bases and J by 5 bases, with 10 bases between the two germline ends. The CDR3 spells CAWSSQADQPQHF. In nucleotides, the CDR3 is TGTGCCTGGAGTTCCCAGGCCGATCAGCCCCAGCATTTT.

The chain carries TRBV30 and TRBJ1-5, with D perhaps matching TRBD1 (6 bases). Trimming pared 1 base from V and 5 bases from J, leaving 12 bases between. This CDR3 has 14 amino acids. Germline loops: CDR1 GTSNPN, CDR2 SVGIG (reference sequence). The CDR3 region is CAWSEGDNDQPQHF. The CDR3 DNA reads TGTGCCTGGAGTGAGGGGGACAACGATCAGCCCCAGCATTTT. Full variable domain (outside the CDR3, taken from reference TRBV30 and TRBJ1-5): SQTIHQWPATLVQPVGSPLSLECTVEGTSNPNLYWYRQAAGRGLQLLFYSVGIGQISSEVPQNLSASRPQDRQFILSSKKLLLSDSGFYLCAWSEGDNDQPQHFGDGTRLSIL.

In its sample, this clone was seen once. The junction departs from germline at one end; a sequencing error may be responsible. V and J are TRBV2 and TRBJ1-1, with TRBD1 matching 8 bases. CDR3 size: 13 residues. Germline CDR1 reads SNHLY; CDR2 reads FYNNEI. The CDR3, as DNA: TGTGCCAGCAGTAGACAGGGGAACCCTGAAGCTTTCTTT. As protein: CASSRQGNPEAFF.

This chain links TRBV6-6 with TRBJ2-7; D perhaps matches TRBD2 (5 bases). CDR1 is MNHNY, CDR2 SVGAGI, per germline (reference sequence). The CDR3 runs to 14 residues. V lost 7 bases, J lost 3 bases, and 16 bases lay in between. CDR3 residues: CASTNYGGLYEQYF. In nucleotides, the CDR3 is TGTGCCAGCACCAATTACGGAGGTCTCTACGAGCAGTACTTC.

The chain couples TRBV5-1 to TRBJ2-1; D is tentatively TRBD1 or TRBD2 (5 bases each). Germline V gene sequence: CDR1 SGHRS, CDR2 YFSETQ. V lost 5 bases to trimming and J lost 2 bases, with 11 bases between them. This CDR3 has 14 amino acids. The CDR3: CASRLRGPYNEQFF. The CDR3 DNA follows: TGCGCCAGCAGGTTACGGGGCCCCTACAATGAGCAGTTCTTC.

This chain connects TRBV5-1 to TRBJ2-7; 10 nucleotides line up with TRBD1. CDR3 length equals 15 residues. Germline values: CDR1 SGHRS, CDR2 YFSETQ. The V gene end was trimmed by 1 base and the J gene end by 6 bases; junction bases not matched to a gene: 7. For the CDR3, the DNA is TGCGCCAGCAGCTTGTCAGGGACAGGGGCCTCCGAGCAGTACTTC. This translates into CASSLSGTGASEQYF.

This chain links TRBV10-3 with TRBJ2-7; the D gene is possibly TRBD1 (5 bases). This CDR3 comprises 15 residues. V lost 3 bases, J lost 0 bases, and 12 bases lay in between. Germline-derived CDR1 and CDR2 are ENHRY and SYGVKD. CDR3 sequence: CAISDRQPSSYEQYF. In DNA, the CDR3 is TGTGCCATCAGTGACAGACAGCCGAGCTCCTACGAGCAGTACTTC.

J is TRBJ1-3 and V is TRBV19, with a tentative D call TRBD1 (5 bases). This CDR3 has 15 residues. Trimming took 10 bases from V and 1 from J, leaving 17 bases between them. CDR1 and CDR2 from the germline V gene are LNHDA and SQIVND (reference sequence). DNA of the CDR3: TGTGCCACCACCGGGACGGCGATTTCTGGAAACACCATATATTTT. Protein sequence: CATTGTAISGNTIYF.

This rearrangement joins TRBV10-3 to TRBJ1-1; 7 positions match TRBD1. Trimming took 5 bases from V and 2 from J; bases not matched to a gene: 8. The CDR3 consists of 15 residues. Germline CDR1 and CDR2: ENHRY and SYGVKD. The CDR3 region has the DNA TGTGCCATCAGTCATAAGGGGACAGCCAACACTGAAGCTTTCTTT. Protein: CAISHKGTANTEAFF.